Given below is one T cell receptor (beta chain) in context. The table came from immunoSEQ multiplex PCR; TCRdb's copy has only in-frame clones and leaves some out. The sample lists tens of thousands of clones; 88% were seen once. The source of the sample is a study of blood T cell repertoires in COVID-19. The trim removed 1 base at V and 5 bases at J, leaving 4 bases unmatched. Germline CDR1 and CDR2: LGHNA and YNFKEQ. This CDR3 is built from 14 residues. Sequenced material: peripheral blood. The chain carries TRBV4-2 and TRBJ2-5; 7 bases are shared with TRBD2. This TCR came from a man aged 55 to 70 with acute or convalescent COVID-19. This CDR3 is CASSQGLAGETQYF. CDR3 sequence (DNA): TGTGCCAGCAGCCAAGGACTAGCTGGGGAGACCCAGTACTTC.